A selection of T cell receptor beta chains follows, all from one sample in a study of long-term antiretroviral therapy in people with HIV. Clones were sequenced by immunoSEQ multiplex PCR, and TCRdb holds only the in-frame ones, with some missing. Among tens of thousands of clones listed, around 83% were seen once. The source material was unsorted PBMCs, sampled 0.1 years before starting antiretroviral therapy. These receptors originate from a man in his late teens or twenties with HIV. Both conserved end residues are part of each CDR3. A D gene is named only where the DNA matches it firmly. The size of a clone is reported for some rows only, either as once, few or many, or as a class for expanded clones.

NA,TRBJ1-1,NA,TRBV5-6,TGTGCCAGCAGCTTGGCCAGGGGAAACACTGAAGCTTTCTTT,CASSLARGNTEAFF
TRBD2,TRBJ2-1,NA,TRBV6-1,TGTGCCAGCAGTGAACCTAGCGGGGGAGGGTACGGGCAGTTCTTC,CASSEPSGGGYGQFF
NA,TRBJ1-4,NA,TRBV30,TGTGCCTGGAGTGCCCAGATGTCAACTAATGAAAAACTGTTTTTT,CAWSAQMSTNEKLFF
NA,TRBJ2-7,NA,TRBV2,TGTGCCCGGGGGCAACCGGGGGCGGGACCCTACGAGCAGTACTTC,CARGQPGAGPYEQYF
NA,TRBJ1-5,NA,TRBV6-1,TGTGCCAGCAGATGGCCGGCAGGGGGCAATCAGCCCCAGCATTTT,CASRWPAGGNQPQHF
NA,TRBJ2-3,medium-sized,TRBV27,TGTGCCAGCAGCCTAGGGAGTTCTAGCACAGATACGCAGTATTTT,CASSLGSSSTDTQYF
NA,TRBJ1-2,few,TRBV6-5,TGTGCCAGCAGTTACTCGAAGGGATGGTACGGCTACACCTTC,CASSYSKGWYGYTF
NA,TRBJ1-2,NA,TRBV5-5,TGTGCCAGCAGCCAAAACGACAGGACCTACACCTTC,CASSQNDRTYTF
NA,TRBJ1-5,once,TRBV7-6,TGTGCCAGCAGCTCAAAAGCCTCGGGGGACCAGCATTTT,CASSSKASGDQHF
NA,TRBJ1-4,NA,TRBV2,TGTGCCAGCAAAAGGGGGGCTGATGAAAAACTGTTTTTT,CASKRGADEKLFF
NA,TRBJ2-7,NA,TRBV7-6,TGTGCCAGCAGCTTAGGAGGGGGGGAGAGCTCCTACGAGCAGTACTTC,CASSLGGGESSYEQYF
TRBD2,TRBJ2-3,NA,TRBV5-5,TGTGCCAGCAGCCCTGGACTAGCGCAAAGCACAGATACGCAGTATTTT,CASSPGLAQSTDTQYF
NA,TRBJ2-2,NA,TRBV19,TGTGCCAGTAATACAGGGCTCCCCACCGGGGAGCTGTTTTTT,CASNTGLPTGELFF
NA,TRBJ2-7,NA,TRBV2,TGTGCCAGCAGTGAAGCAGGGCAGGGGGGGTACGAGCAGTACTTC,CASSEAGQGGYEQYF
NA,TRBJ1-1,NA,TRBV4-1,TGCGCCAGCAGCCAAGATAATACAGGTATGAACACTGAAGCTTTCTTT,CASSQDNTGMNTEAFF
TRBD1,TRBJ2-1,NA,TRBV5-7,TGTGCCAGCAGCTCGAGGAGACAGGGTAAGGGCGATGAGCAGTTCTTC,CASSSRRQGKGDEQFF
TRBD1,TRBJ1-3,NA,TRBV27,TGTGCCAGCAGATCAGGGGGAACCATATATTTT,CASRSGGTIYF
NA,TRBJ1-2,NA,TRBV14,TGTGCCAGCAGCCAAGTTTTGGATGGAGACTATGGCTACACCTTC,CASSQVLDGDYGYTF
NA,TRBJ2-3,NA,TRBV4-1,TGCGCCAGCAGCCAAATGTACCTGGGGGCGATGGCCACAGATACGCAGTATTTT,CASSQMYLGAMATDTQYF
NA,TRBJ1-2,few,TRBV21-1,TGTGCCAGCAGCAAAGCGATCTTTGGCTACACCTTC,CASSKAIFGYTF
TRBD2,TRBJ2-7,few,TRBV28,TGTGCCAGCAGTCCCCTCTCTAGCGGGAGCGAGCAGTACTTC,CASSPLSSGSEQYF
TRBD2,TRBJ2-7,NA,TRBV29-1,TGCAGCGTTTGGCGGGGGGACTCCTACGAGCAGTACTTC,CSVWRGDSYEQYF
TRBD1,TRBJ2-7,NA,TRBV19,TGTGCCAGTAGTCTCTGGACAGGGAACGAGCAGTACTTC,CASSLWTGNEQYF
NA,TRBJ1-2,NA,TRBV2,TGTGCCAGCAGTGAAGGACAGTTCTATGGCTACACCTTC,CASSEGQFYGYTF
NA,TRBJ1-1,NA,TRBV10-2,TGCGCCAGCAGTGAGTCGGCAAACACTGAAGCTTTCTTT,CASSESANTEAFF
NA,TRBJ1-1,NA,TRBV10-3,TGTGCCATCCGGGGGACGGAGGACACTGAAGCTTTCTTT,CAIRGTEDTEAFF
NA,TRBJ2-2,NA,TRBV15,TGTGCCACCAGCGTGGGGGGTGCCGGGGAGCTGTTTTTT,CATSVGGAGELFF
NA,TRBJ2-2,NA,TRBV10-1,TGCGCCAGCAGGAGGAAAAAACACCGGGGAGCTGTTTTT,CASRRKKHRGAVF
NA,TRBJ2-1,NA,TRBV7-9,TGTGCCAGCAGCGAGGGACGGGGACGTGAGCAGTTCTTC,CASSEGRGREQFF
TRBD2,TRBJ2-7,NA,TRBV13,TGTGCCAGCAGCTTTGGACTAGCGGGGAAGTCCTACGAGCAGTACTTC,CASSFGLAGKSYEQYF
TRBD2,TRBJ2-7,NA,TRBV10-3,TGTGCGTCCAGGTCAGGGGGTAGCGGGAGGAATACCTACGAGCAGTACTTC,CASRSGGSGRNTYEQYF
NA,TRBJ2-5,NA,TRBV7-2,TGTGCCAGCAGCGGTAGGGGAGCAGAGACCCAGTACTTC,CASSGRGAETQYF